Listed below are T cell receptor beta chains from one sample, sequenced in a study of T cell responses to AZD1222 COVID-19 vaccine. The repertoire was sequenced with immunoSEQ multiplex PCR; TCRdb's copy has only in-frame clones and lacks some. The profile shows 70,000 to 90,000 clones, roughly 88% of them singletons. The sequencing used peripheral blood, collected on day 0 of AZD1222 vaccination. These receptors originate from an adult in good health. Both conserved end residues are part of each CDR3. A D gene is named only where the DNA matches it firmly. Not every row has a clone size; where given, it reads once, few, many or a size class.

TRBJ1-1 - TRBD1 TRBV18 TGTGCCAGCTCACCGACTGGGACAGCTGAAGCTTTCTTT CASSPTGTAEAFF
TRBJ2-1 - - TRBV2 TGTGCCAGCAGTGAAGCGCTCCCGGCCCCCTACAATGAGCAGTTCTTC CASSEALPAPYNEQFF
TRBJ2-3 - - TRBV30 TGTGCCTGGAGCCCTGGGGTGGCCGATACGCAGTATTTT CAWSPGVADTQYF
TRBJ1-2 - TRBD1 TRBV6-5 TGTGCCAGCAGTTACCCCAAGACAGGGGGCGACTATGGCTACACCTTC CASSYPKTGGDYGYTF
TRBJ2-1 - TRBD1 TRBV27 TGTGCCAGCAGTTTAGGGACAGGGAGTCGCAATGAGCAGTTCTTC CASSLGTGSRNEQFF
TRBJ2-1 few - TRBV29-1 TGCAGCGGGGGGGCCTTCGGCGCCAATGAGCAGTTCTTC CSGGAFGANEQFF
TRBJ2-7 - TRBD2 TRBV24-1 TGTGCCACCAGTGATCCAAATAGCGGGAGGTTTCACGAGCAGTACTTC CATSDPNSGRFHEQYF
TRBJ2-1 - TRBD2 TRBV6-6 TGTGCCAGCAGTGATATAGCGGGAATTTACAATGAGCAGTTCTTC CASSDIAGIYNEQFF
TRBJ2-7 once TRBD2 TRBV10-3 TGTGCCATCAGTGACCCAGGACTAGCGGGAGTATACGAGCAGTACTTC CAISDPGLAGVYEQYF
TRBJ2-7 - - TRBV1 TGCACCAGCAGCCAAGATCGAACCTTGACAGGATGCTACGAGCAGTACTTC CTSSQDRTLTGCYEQYF
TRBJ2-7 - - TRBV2 TGTGCCAGCAGTGATCGGGTAGGTGCGAGCGAGCAGTACTTC CASSDRVGASEQYF
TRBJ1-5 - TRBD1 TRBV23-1 TGCGCCAGCAGACTATTCGGGACAGGGCATCAGCCCCAGCATTTT CASRLFGTGHQPQHF
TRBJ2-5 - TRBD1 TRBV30 TGTGCCTGGAGCCGGACAGGGATGGTAGAGACCCAGTACTTC CAWSRTGMVETQYF